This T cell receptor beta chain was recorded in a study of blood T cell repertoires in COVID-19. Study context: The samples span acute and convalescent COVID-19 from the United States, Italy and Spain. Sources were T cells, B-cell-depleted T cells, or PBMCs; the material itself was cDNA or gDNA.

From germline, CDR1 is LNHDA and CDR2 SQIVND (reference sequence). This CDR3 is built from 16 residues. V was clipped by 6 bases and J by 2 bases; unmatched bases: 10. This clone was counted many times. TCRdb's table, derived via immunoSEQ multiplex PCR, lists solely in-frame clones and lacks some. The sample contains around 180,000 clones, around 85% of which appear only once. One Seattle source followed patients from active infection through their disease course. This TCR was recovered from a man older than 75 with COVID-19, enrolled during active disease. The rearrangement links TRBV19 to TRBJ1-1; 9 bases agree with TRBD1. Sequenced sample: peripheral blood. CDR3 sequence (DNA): TGTGCCAGTAGGGCCGGGACAGGGAGGCCCAACACTGAAGCTTTCTTT. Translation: CASRAGTGRPNTEAFF.